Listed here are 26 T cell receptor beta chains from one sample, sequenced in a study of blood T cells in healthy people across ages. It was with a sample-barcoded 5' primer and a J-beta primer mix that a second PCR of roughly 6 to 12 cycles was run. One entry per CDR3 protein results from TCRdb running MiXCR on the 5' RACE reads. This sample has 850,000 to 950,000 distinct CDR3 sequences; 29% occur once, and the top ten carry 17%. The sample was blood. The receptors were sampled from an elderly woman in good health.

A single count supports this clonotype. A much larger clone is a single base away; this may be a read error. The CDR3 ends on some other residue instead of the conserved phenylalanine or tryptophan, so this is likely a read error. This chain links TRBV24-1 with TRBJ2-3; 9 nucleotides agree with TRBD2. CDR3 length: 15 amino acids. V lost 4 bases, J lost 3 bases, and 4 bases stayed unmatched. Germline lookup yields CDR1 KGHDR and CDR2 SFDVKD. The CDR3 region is CATSDKRGVTDTQYC. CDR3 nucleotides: TGTGCCACCAGTGACAAGCGGGGGGTAACAGATACGCAGTATTGT.

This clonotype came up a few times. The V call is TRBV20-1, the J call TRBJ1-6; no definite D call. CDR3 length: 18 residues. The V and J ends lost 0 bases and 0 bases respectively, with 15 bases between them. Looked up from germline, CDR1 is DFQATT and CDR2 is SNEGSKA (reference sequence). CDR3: CSARDWTSRSSYNSPLHF. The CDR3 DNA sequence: TGCAGTGCTAGAGATTGGACCTCTCGGAGCTCCTATAATTCACCCCTCCACTTT.

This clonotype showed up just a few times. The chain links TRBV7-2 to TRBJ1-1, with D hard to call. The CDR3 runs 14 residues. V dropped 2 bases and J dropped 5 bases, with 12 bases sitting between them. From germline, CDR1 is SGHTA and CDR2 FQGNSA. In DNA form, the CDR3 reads TGTGCCAGCAGCTTAATCGAGGGATTTACTGAAGCTTTCTTT. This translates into CASSLIEGFTEAFF.

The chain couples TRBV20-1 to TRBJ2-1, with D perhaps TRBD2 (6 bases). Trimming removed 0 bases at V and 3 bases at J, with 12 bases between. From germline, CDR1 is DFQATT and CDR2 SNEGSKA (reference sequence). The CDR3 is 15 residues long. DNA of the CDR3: TGCAGTGCTAGAGATATTGCGGGGCTCTACAATGAGCAGTTCTTC. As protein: CSARDIAGLYNEQFF.

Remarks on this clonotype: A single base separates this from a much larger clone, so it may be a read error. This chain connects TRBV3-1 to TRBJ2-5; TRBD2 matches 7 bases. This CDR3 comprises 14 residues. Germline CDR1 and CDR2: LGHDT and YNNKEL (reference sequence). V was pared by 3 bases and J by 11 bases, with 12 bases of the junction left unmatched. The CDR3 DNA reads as TGTGCCAGCAGCCAGTGGACTAGTGGTGTAGAGCAGTACTTC. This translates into CASSQWTSGVEQYF.

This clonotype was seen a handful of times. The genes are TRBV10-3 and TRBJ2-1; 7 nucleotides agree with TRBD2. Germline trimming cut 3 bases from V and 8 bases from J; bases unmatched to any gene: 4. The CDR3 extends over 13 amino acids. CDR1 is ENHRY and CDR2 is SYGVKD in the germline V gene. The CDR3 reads CAISDRTRDEQFF. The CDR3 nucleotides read TGTGCCATCAGTGATAGGACTAGAGATGAGCAGTTCTTC.

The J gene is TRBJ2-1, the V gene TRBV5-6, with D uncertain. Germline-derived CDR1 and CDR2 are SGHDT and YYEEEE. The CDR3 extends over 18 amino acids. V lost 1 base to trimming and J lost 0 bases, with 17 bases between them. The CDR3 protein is CASSLLPRWASSYNEQFF. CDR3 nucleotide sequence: TGTGCCAGCAGCTTGCTTCCCCGGTGGGCCAGCTCCTACAATGAGCAGTTCTTC.

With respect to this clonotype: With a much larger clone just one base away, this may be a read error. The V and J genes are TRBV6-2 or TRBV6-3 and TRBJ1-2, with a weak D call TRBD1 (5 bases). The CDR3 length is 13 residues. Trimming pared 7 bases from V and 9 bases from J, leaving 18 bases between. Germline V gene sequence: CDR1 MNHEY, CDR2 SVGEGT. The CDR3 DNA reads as TGTGCCAGCAAATGGACAACAGGTTATAGCTACACCTTC. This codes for CASKWTTGYSYTF.

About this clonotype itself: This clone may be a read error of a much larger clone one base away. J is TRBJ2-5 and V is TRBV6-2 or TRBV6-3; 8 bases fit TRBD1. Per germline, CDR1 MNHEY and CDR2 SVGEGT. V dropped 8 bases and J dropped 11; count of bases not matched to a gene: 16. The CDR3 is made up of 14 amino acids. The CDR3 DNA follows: TGTGCCAGCCTCCCGGCGGGGACAGGCGATGAGCAGTACTTC. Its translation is CASLPAGTGDEQYF.

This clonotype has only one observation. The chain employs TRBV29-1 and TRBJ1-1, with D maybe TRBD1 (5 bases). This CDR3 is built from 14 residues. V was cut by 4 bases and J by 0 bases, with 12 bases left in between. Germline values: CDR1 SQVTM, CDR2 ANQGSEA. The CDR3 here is CSVGRGGVNTEAFF. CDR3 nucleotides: TGCAGCGTTGGGAGGGGCGGGGTGAACACTGAAGCTTTCTTT.

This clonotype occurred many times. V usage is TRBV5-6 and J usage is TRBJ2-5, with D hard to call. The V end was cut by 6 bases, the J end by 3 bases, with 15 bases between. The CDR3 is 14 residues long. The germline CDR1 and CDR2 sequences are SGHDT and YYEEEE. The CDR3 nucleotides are TGTGCCAGCACCTCCCCGAAAGAAGAAGAGACCCAGTACTTC. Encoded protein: CASTSPKEEETQYF. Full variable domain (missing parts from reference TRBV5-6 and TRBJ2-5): DAGVTQSPTHLIKTRGQQVTLRCSPKSGHDTVSWYQQALGQGPQFIFQYYEEEERQRGNFPDRFSGHQFPNYSSELNVNALLLGDSALYLCASTSPKEEETQYFGPGTRLLVL.

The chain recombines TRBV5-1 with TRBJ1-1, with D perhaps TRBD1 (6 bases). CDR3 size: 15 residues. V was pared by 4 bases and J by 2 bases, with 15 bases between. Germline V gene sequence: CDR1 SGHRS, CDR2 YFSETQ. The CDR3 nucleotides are TGCGCCAGCAGCCCGCGGGGGCAGGCCAACACTGAAGCTTTCTTT. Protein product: CASSPRGQANTEAFF.

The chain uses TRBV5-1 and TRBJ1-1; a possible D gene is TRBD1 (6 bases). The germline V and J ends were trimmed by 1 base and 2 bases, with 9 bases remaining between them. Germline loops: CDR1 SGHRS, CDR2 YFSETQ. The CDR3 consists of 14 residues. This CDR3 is CASSLKGVNTEAFF. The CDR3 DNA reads TGCGCCAGCAGCTTGAAGGGGGTAAACACTGAAGCTTTCTTT.

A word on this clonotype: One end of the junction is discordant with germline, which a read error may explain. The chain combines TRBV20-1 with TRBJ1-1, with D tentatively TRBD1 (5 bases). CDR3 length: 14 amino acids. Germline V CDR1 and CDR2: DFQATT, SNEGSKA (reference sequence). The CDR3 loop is CSARDGGANTEPFF. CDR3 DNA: TGCAGTGCTAGAGATGGAGGGGCGAACACTGAACCTTTCTTT.

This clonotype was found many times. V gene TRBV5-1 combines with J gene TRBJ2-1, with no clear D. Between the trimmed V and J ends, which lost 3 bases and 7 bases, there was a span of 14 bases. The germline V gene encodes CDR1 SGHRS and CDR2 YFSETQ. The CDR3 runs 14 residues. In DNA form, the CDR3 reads TGCGCCAGCAGCTCGCCAGCTTCAATAAATGAGCAGTTCTTC. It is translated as CASSSPASINEQFF.

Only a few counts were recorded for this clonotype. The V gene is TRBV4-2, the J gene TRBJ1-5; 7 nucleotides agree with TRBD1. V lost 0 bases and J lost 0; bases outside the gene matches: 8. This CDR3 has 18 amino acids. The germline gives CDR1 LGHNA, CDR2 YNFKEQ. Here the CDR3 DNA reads TGTGCCAGCAGCCAAGATGCAGGGGGGAAATATAGCAATCAGCCCCAGCATTTT. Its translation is CASSQDAGGKYSNQPQHF.

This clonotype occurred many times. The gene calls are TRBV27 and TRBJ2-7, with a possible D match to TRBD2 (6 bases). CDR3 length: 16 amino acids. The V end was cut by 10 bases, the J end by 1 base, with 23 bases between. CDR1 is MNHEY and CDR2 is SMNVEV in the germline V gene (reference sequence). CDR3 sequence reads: CANLRGIRDSSYEQYF. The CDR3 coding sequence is TGTGCCAACCTACGGGGGATCCGGGACTCTTCCTACGAGCAGTACTTC.

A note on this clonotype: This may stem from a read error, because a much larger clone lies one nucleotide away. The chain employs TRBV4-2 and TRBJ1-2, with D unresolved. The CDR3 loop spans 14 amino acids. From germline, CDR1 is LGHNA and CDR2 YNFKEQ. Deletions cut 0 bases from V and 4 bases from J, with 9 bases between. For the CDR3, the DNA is TGTGCCAGCAGCCAAGACGGGCTGGCCTATGGCTACACCTTC. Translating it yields CASSQDGLAYGYTF.

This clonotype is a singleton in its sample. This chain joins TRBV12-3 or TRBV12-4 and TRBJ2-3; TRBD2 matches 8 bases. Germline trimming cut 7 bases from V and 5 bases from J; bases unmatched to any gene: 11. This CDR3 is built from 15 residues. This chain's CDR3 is CASNYQSGSGDTQYF. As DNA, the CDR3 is TGTGCCAGCAATTACCAGAGCGGGAGTGGAGATACGCAGTATTTT.

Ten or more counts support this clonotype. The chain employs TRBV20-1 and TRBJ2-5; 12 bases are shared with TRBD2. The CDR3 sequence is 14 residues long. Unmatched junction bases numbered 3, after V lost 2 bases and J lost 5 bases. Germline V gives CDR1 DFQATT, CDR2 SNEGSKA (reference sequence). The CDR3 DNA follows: TGCAGTGCTAGACTAGCGGGGGGGAGGGAGACCCAGTACTTC. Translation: CSARLAGGRETQYF.

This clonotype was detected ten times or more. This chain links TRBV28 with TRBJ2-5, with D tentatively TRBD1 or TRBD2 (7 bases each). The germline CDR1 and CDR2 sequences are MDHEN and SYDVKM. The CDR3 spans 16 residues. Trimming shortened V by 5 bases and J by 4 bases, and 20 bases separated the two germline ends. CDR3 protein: CASSLRQGGSLETQYF. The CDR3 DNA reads TGTGCCAGCAGTCTACGACAGGGAGGGAGTTTAGAGACCCAGTACTTC.

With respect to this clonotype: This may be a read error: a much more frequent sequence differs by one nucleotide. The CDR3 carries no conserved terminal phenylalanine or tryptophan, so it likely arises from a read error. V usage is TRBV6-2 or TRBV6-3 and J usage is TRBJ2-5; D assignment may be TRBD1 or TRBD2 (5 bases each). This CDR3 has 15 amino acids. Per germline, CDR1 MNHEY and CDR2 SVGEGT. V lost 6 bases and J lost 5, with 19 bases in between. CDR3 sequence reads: CASRRRDGTKETQYV. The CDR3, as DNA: TGTGCCAGCAGGCGGCGCGACGGGACGAAGGAGACCCAGTACGTC.

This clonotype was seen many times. The CDR3 coding sequence is TGCAGCGTTGACCCCAGGGGGGAGACCCAGTACTTC. This gives the protein CSVDPRGETQYF. This sequence joins TRBV29-1 and TRBJ2-5, with 7 bases matching TRBD1. CDR1 is SQVTM, CDR2 ANQGSEA, per germline. The CDR3 covers 12 residues. The J segment lost 5 bases and the V segment lost 3 bases, leaving 3 bases of the junction unmatched. Together with reference TRBV29-1 and TRBJ2-5, the CDR3 gives the full variable domain: SAVISQKPSRDICQRGTSLTIQCQVDSQVTMMFWYRQQPGQSLTLIATANQGSEATYESGFVIDKFPISRPNLTFSTLTVSNMSPEDSSIYLCSVDPRGETQYFGPGTRLLVL.

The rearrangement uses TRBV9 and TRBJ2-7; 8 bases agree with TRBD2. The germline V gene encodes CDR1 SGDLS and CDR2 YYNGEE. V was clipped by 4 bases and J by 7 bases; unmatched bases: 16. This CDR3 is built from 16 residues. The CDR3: CASSSGLAPGYNEQYF. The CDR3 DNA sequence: TGTGCCAGCAGCTCCGGACTAGCCCCGGGCTACAATGAGCAGTACTTC. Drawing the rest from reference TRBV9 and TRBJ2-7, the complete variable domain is DSGVTQTPKHLITATGQRVTLRCSPRSGDLSVYWYQQSLDQGLQFLIQYYNGEERAKGNILERFSAQQFPDLHSELNLSSLELGDSALYFCASSSGLAPGYNEQYFGPGTRLTVT.

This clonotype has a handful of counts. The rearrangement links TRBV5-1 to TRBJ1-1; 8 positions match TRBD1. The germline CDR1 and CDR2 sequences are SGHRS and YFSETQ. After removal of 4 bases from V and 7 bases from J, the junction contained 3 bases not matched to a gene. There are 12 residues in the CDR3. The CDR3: CASSPGTGEAFF. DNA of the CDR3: TGCGCCAGCAGCCCCGGGACAGGTGAAGCTTTCTTT. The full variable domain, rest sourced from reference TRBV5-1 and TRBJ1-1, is KAGVTQTPRYLIKTRGQQVTLSCSPISGHRSVSWYQQTPGQGLQFLFEYFSETQRNKGNFPGRFSGRQFSNSRSEMNVSTLELGDSALYLCASSPGTGEAFFGQGTRLTVV.

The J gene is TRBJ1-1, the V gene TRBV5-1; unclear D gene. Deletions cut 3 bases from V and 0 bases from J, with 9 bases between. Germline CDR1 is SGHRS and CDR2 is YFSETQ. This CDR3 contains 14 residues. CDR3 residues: CASSSMGLNTEAFF. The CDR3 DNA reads TGCGCCAGCAGCTCCATGGGTTTGAACACTGAAGCTTTCTTT. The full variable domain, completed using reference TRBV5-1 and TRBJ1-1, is KAGVTQTPRYLIKTRGQQVTLSCSPISGHRSVSWYQQTPGQGLQFLFEYFSETQRNKGNFPGRFSGRQFSNSRSEMNVSTLELGDSALYLCASSSMGLNTEAFFGQGTRLTVV.